This section outlines one T cell receptor (beta chain) sequence together with its context. Its antigen is as yet unknown. The authors produced cDNA by 5'RACE using 10-nucleotide random UMIs. Every sequencing run generated over 190 million TCR-beta sequences from 15-18 subjects. TCRdb processed the 5' RACE reads anew with MiXCR; each CDR3 protein has one entry. The sample includes 71,000 or so distinct CDR3 sequences, roughly 4.8% of them seen just once. The data belong to a study of neurological immune-mediated disorders. Study findings and constraints: CDR3 amino acid sequences found in expanded clones were never shared across subjects, suggesting private repertoires in all groups. Phylogenetic grouping assigned the repertoires of 18 of 34 multiple sclerosis patients to a single cluster of related CDR3 sequences. This cluster may be a repertoire-level signature.

V dropped 4 bases and J dropped 2 bases, with 8 bases sitting between them. The germline V gene has CDR1 SGHRS and CDR2 YFSETQ. The CDR3 is made up of 13 amino acids. This clonotype originated in a woman aged 25 to 45 with multiple sclerosis. The sample was PBMCs. The chain joins TRBV5-1 to TRBJ2-3; D not certain. The CDR3 region has the DNA TGCGCCAGCAGCCAGATAATCACAGATACGCAGTATTTT. This sequence encodes CASSQIITDTQYF.